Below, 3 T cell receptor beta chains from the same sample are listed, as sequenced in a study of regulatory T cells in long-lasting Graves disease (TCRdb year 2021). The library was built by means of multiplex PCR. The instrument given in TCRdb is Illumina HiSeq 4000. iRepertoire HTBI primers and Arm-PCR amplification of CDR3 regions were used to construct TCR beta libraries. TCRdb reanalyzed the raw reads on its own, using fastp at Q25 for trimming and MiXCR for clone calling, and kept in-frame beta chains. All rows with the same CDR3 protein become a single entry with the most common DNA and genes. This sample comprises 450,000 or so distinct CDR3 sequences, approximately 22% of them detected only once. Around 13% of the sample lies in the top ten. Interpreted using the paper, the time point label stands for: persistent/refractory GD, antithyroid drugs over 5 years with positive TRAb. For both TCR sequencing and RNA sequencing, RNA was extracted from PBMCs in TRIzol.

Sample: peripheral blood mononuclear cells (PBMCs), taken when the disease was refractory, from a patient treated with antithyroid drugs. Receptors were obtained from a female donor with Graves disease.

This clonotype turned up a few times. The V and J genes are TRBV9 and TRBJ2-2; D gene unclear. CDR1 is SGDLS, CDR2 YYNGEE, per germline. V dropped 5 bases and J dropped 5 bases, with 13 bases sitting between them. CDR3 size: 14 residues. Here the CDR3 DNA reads TGTGCCAGCAGGATTGATCAGCGAACCGGGGAGCTGTTTTTT. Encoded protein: CASRIDQRTGELFF.

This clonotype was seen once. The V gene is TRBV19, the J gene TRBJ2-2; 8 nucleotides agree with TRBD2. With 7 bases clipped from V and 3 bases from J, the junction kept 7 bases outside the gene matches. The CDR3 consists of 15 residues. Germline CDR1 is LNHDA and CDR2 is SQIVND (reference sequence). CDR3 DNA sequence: TGTGCCAGTACCTCGGTAGCGGGACACACCGGGGAGCTGTTTTTT. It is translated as CASTSVAGHTGELFF.

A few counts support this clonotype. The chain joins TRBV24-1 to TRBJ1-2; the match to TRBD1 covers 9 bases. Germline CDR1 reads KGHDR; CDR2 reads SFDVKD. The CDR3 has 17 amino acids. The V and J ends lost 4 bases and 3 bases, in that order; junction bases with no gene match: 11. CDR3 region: CATSEPGQGHGDYGYTF. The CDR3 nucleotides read TGTGCCACCAGTGAACCAGGACAGGGGCACGGTGACTATGGCTACACCTTC.